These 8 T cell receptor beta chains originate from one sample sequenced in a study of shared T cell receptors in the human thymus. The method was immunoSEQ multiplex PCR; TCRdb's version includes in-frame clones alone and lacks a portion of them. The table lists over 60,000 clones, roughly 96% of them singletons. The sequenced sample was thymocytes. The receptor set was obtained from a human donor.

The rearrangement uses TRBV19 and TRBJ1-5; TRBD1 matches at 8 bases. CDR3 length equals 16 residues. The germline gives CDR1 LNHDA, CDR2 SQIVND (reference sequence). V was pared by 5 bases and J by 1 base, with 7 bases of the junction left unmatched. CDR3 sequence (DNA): TGTGCCAGTAGTCTTCGGACAGGGCCCAGCAATCAGCCCCAGCATTTT. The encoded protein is CASSLRTGPSNQPQHF.

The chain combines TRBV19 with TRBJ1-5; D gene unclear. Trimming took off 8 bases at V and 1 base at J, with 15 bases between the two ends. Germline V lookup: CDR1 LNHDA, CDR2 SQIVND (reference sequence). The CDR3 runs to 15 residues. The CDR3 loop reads CASRGIVKSNQPQHF. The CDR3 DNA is TGTGCCAGTCGGGGAATCGTGAAGAGCAATCAGCCCCAGCATTTT.

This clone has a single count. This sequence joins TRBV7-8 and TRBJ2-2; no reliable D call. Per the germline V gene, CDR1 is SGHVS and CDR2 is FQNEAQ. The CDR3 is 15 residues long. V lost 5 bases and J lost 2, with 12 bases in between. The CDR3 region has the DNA TGTGCCAGCAGCCTACCAGGAGTTAACACCGGGGAGCTGTTTTTT. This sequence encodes CASSLPGVNTGELFF.

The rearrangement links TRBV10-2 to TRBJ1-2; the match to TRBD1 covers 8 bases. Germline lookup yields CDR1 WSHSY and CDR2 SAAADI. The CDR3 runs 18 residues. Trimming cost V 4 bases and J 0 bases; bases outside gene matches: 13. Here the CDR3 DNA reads TGCGCCAGCAGTGTCCCGGACAGGGTCGGGATAGCTAACTATGGCTACACCTTC. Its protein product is CASSVPDRVGIANYGYTF.

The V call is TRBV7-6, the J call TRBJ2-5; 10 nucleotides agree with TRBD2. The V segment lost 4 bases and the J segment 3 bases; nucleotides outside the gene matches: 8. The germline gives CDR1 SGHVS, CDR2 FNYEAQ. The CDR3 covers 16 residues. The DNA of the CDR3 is TGTGCCAGCAGCTCCCTACTAGCGGGACCCGAAGAGACCCAGTACTTC. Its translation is CASSSLLAGPEETQYF.

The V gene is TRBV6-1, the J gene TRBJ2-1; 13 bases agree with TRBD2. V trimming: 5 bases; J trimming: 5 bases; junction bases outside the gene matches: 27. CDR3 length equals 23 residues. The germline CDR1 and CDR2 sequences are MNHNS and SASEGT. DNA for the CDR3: TGTGCCAGCAGTAAAGGACAGGGAAAAGTACCGGGACTAGCGGGGCTGGAGGACAATGAGCAGTTCTTC. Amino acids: CASSKGQGKVPGLAGLEDNEQFF.

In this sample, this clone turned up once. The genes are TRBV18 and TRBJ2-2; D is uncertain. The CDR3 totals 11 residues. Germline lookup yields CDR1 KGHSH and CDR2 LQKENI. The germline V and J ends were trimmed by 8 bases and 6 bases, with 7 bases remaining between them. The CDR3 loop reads CASPLAGELFF. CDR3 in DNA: TGTGCCAGCCCGCTTGCCGGGGAGCTGTTTTTT.

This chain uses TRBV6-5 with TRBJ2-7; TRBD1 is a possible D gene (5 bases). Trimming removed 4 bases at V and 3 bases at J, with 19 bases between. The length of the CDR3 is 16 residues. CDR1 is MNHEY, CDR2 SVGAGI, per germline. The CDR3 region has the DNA TGTGCCAGCAGTTGTGGAACCAGGGATGATGGCTACGAGCAGTACTTC. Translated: CASSCGTRDDGYEQYF.